The T cell receptor (beta chain) described here comes from a study of blood T cell repertoires in COVID-19. Whole-study context: Samples of COVID-19 (acute and convalescent) were obtained from the United States, Italy and Spain. T cells, B-cell-depleted T cells, or PBMCs provided the cDNA or gDNA that served as material.

This CDR3 is 17 amino acids long. The ends lost 1 base at V and 6 bases at J; junction bases unmatched: 9. Germline CDR1 reads LGHNA; CDR2 reads YNFKEQ. Under the authors' procedure: Estimation of nucleated cell counts was performed using reference gene primer amplification. The table came from immunoSEQ multiplex PCR; TCRdb's copy has only in-frame clones and leaves some out. D and trimming come from the DNA, and the V and J calls and clone size come from that table. The table records tens of thousands of clones, 75% to 85% of them present only once. The receptor was isolated from a man between 65 and 79 years old with active COVID-19. The rearrangement joins TRBV4-2 to TRBJ1-6; 7 bases fit TRBD1. The sequencing sample was made of peripheral blood. The CDR3 DNA follows: TGTGCCAGCAGCCAAGTTACCGGGACAGATATTAATTCACCCCTCCACTTT. Encoded protein: CASSQVTGTDINSPLHF.